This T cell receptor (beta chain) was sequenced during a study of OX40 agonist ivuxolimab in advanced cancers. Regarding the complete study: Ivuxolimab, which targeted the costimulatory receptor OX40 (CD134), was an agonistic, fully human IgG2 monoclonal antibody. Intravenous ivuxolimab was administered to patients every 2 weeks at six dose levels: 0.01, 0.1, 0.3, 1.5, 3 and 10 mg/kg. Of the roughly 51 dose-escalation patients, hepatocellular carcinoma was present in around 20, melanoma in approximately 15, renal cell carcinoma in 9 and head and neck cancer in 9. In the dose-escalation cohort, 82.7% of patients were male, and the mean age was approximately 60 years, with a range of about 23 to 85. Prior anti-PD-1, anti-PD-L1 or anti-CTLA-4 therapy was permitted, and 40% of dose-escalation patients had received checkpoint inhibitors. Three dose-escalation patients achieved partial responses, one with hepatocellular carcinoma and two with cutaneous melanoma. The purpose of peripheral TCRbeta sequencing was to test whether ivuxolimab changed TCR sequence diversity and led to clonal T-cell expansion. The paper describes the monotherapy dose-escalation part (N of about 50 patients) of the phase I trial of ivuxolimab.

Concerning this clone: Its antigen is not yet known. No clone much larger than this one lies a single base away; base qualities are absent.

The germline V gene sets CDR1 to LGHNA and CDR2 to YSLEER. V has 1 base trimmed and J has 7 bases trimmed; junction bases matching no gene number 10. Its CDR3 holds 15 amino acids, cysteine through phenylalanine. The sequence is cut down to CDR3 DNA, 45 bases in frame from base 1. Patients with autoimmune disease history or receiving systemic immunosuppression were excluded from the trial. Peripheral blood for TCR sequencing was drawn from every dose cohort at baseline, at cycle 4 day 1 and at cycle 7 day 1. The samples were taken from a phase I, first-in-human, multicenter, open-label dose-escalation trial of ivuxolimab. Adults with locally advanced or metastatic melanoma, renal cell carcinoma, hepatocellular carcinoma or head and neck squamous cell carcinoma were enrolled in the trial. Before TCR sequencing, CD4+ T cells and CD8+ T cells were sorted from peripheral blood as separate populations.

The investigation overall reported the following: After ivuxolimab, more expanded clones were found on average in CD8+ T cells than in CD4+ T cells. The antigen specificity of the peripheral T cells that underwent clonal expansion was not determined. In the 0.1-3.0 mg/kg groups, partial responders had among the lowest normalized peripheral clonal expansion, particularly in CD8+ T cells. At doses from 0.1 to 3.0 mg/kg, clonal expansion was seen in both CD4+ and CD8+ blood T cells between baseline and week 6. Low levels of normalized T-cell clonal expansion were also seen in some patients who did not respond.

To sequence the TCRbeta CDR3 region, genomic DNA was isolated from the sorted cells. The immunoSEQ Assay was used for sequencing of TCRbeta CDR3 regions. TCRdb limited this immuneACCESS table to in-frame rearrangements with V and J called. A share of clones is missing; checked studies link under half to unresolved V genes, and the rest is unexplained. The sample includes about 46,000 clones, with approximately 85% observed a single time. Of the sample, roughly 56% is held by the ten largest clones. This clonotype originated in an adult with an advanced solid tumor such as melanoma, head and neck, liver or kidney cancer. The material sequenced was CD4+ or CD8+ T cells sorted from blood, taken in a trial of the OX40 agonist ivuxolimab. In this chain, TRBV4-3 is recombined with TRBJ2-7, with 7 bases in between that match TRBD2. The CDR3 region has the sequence CASSQGASGDLEQYF. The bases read TGCGCCAGCAGCCAAGGGGCCAGCGGGGACCTAGAGCAGTACTTC.